Each of the 23 T cell receptor beta chains below was sequenced from the same sample in a study of blood T cell repertoires in COVID-19. TCRdb's copy holds only in-frame clones and misses some; the assay was immunoSEQ multiplex PCR. The sample has some 97,000 clones, roughly 80% seen once. The sequencing input was peripheral blood. All receptors come from a man aged 65-85 years with active or convalescent COVID-19.

In this sample, this clone turned up a few times. This CDR3 is CASRPYAPGWNYGYTF. For the CDR3, the DNA is TGTGCCAGCAGACCTTACGCCCCAGGGTGGAACTATGGCTACACCTTC. The J gene is TRBJ1-2, the V gene TRBV7-2; D possibly corresponds to TRBD1 (5 bases). Trimming took off 6 bases at V and 2 bases at J, with 19 bases between the two ends. The CDR3 has 16 residues. Germline assignment: CDR1 SGHTA and CDR2 FQGNSA.

This clone was recorded only once. The chain carries TRBV5-6 and TRBJ1-2; 10 nucleotides match TRBD1. The CDR3 has 14 amino acids. In germline, CDR1 is SGHDT, CDR2 YYEEEE. V lost 3 bases, J lost 8 bases, and 7 bases stayed unmatched. For the CDR3, the DNA is TGTGCCAGCAGCTCCGGGACAGGGGTGCGCGGCTACACCTTC. Protein product: CASSSGTGVRGYTF.

This clone was counted a few times. V and J are TRBV6-2 or TRBV6-3 and TRBJ1-2, with D unclear. The germline CDR1 and CDR2 sequences are MNHEY and SVGEGT. Trimming took 0 bases from V and 4 from J, leaving 6 bases between them. This CDR3 has 13 amino acids. This CDR3 is CASSYSGSYGYTF. The CDR3 DNA is TGTGCCAGCAGTTACTCCGGGAGCTATGGCTACACCTTC.

Comments on this clone: At one of its ends the junction is not consistent with the germline gene, which may arise from a read error. The gene calls are TRBV7-8 and TRBJ2-7, with 15 nucleotides matching TRBD2. Germline loops: CDR1 SGHVS, CDR2 FQNEAQ. The CDR3 consists of 15 residues. This chain's CDR3 is CASSGTSGRSSEQYF. The CDR3 bases are TGTGCCAGCAGCGGGACTAGCGGGAGGTCCTCCGAGCAGTACTTC.

The V call is TRBV18, the J call TRBJ2-7, with a tentative D call TRBD2 (6 bases). V was trimmed by 6 bases and J by 0 bases, leaving 15 bases between them. Germline V gene lookup returns CDR1 KGHSH and CDR2 LQKENI. The CDR3 loop spans 15 amino acids. This CDR3 reads CASSGTAGSSYEQYF. The DNA of the CDR3 is TGTGCCAGCTCCGGAACTGCGGGAAGCTCCTACGAGCAGTACTTC.

The V and J genes are TRBV10-3 and TRBJ1-2; 7 nucleotides agree with TRBD1. J lost 8 bases, V lost 0 bases, and 9 bases had no gene match. The CDR3 is made up of 15 amino acids. Looked up from germline, CDR1 is ENHRY and CDR2 is SYGVKD. Written as DNA, the CDR3 is TGTGCCATCAGTGAGTCTAAGACAGGGTCGTTAGGCTACACCTTC. Translated: CAISESKTGSLGYTF.

DNA for the CDR3: TGTGCCAGCAGCTGGGGGACAGGATCCCAAGAGACCCAGTACTTC. Translating gives CASSWGTGSQETQYF. This chain links TRBV5-4 with TRBJ2-5; 8 nucleotides align to TRBD1. Per germline, CDR1 SGHNT and CDR2 YYREEE (reference sequence). J was trimmed by 1 base and V by 3 bases; bases with no gene match: 5. The CDR3 length is 15 residues.

The chain recombines TRBV6-5 with TRBJ1-2; a weak D match, TRBD1 (5 bases). The CDR3 spans 12 residues. The germline V and J ends were trimmed by 6 bases and 6 bases, with 11 bases remaining between them. CDR1 and CDR2 from the germline V gene are MNHEY and SVGAGI. This CDR3 reads CASRTVQDGYTF. CDR3 nucleotides: TGTGCCAGCAGGACAGTACAAGATGGCTACACCTTC.

This clone was seen only a few times. The rearrangement uses TRBV30 and TRBJ2-7; TRBD1 aligns across 10 bases. The CDR3 has 14 residues. CDR1 is GTSNPN, CDR2 SVGIG, per germline (reference sequence). The V segment lost 3 bases and the J segment 2 bases; nucleotides outside the gene matches: 4. DNA for the CDR3: TGTGCCTGGAGGGGCGGACAGGGGGCCTACGAGCAGTACTTC. It encodes CAWRGGQGAYEQYF.

This clone was picked up many times. The V call is TRBV7-2, the J call TRBJ1-5, with D maybe TRBD1 (6 bases). The V end was cut by 7 bases, the J end by 7 bases, with 14 bases between. Germline CDR1 is SGHTA and CDR2 is FQGNSA. The CDR3 consists of 13 residues. The CDR3 is CASTWGLGQPQHF. CDR3 nucleotides: TGTGCCAGCACCTGGGGGCTAGGGCAGCCCCAGCATTTT. Full variable domain (remainder filled in from reference TRBV7-2 and TRBJ1-5): GAGVSQSPSNKVTEKGKDVELRCDPISGHTALYWYRQSLGQGLEFLIYFQGNSAPDKSGLPSDRFSAERTGGSVSTLTIQRTQQEDSAVYLCASTWGLGQPQHFGDGTRLSIL.

This clone was detected ten times or more. The rearrangement uses TRBV18 and TRBJ1-3; TRBD1 is a possible D gene (6 bases). Germline values: CDR1 KGHSH, CDR2 LQKENI. The CDR3 covers 17 residues. V shed 2 bases and J shed 1 base, with 15 bases lying between them. CDR3 residues: CASSPRAGGQSGNTIYF. The CDR3 nucleotides are TGTGCCAGCTCACCAAGGGCCGGGGGGCAGTCTGGAAACACCATATATTTT.

In this sample, this clone turned up once. The chain uses TRBV6-5 and TRBJ1-2; 10 bases map to TRBD1. The CDR3 has 14 amino acids. V shed 2 bases and J 8 bases; nucleotides not matched to a gene: 5. Germline CDR1 MNHEY, CDR2 SVGAGI. CDR3 sequence (DNA): TGTGCCAGCAGTTACGGGACAGGGGTTGCAGGCTACACCTTC. This encodes CASSYGTGVAGYTF.

The rearrangement links TRBV18 to TRBJ1-4, with D possibly being TRBD1 (6 bases). With 4 bases removed from V and 1 base from J, the gap between germline ends came to 13 bases. The germline CDR1 and CDR2 sequences are KGHSH and LQKENI. This CDR3 is built from 16 residues. The CDR3: CASSQTGTRTNEKLFF. The CDR3 region has the DNA TGTGCCAGCTCACAAACCGGGACAAGAACTAATGAAAAACTGTTTTTT.

The genes are TRBV11-2 and TRBJ2-5, with a weak D call TRBD2 (5 bases). The V end was cut by 2 bases, the J end by 4 bases, with 11 bases between. The CDR3 extends over 14 amino acids. Germline V CDR1 and CDR2: SGHAT, FQNNGV. In DNA form, the CDR3 reads TGTGCCAGCAGCTTATTACTAGGCCCAGAGACCCAGTACTTC. This gives the protein CASSLLLGPETQYF.

This chain connects TRBV11-2 to TRBJ2-3, with 8 positions matching TRBD2. CDR3 size: 18 residues. Losses at the gene ends were 5 bases for V and 0 bases for J; bases not matched to a gene: 13. Germline CDR1 and CDR2: SGHAT and FQNNGV. The CDR3 region has the DNA TGTGCCAGCAGCCCCAAGGGACTAGGCCTAACTAGCACAGATACGCAGTATTTT. This encodes CASSPKGLGLTSTDTQYF.

The V call is TRBV27, the J call TRBJ2-1; perhaps TRBD2 as D (5 bases). The CDR3 totals 16 residues. Trimming pared 5 bases from V and 3 bases from J, leaving 17 bases between. CDR1 and CDR2 from the germline V gene are MNHEY and SMNVEV (reference sequence). CDR3 sequence reads: CASSPPGLAHYNEQFF. The CDR3, as DNA: TGTGCCAGCAGTCCCCCTGGGCTAGCCCACTACAATGAGCAGTTCTTC.

The genes are TRBV30 and TRBJ2-7, with 8 nucleotides matching TRBD2. The CDR3 has 15 residues. The germline CDR1 and CDR2 sequences are GTSNPN and SVGIG (reference sequence). V trimming: 0 bases; J trimming: 0 bases; junction bases outside the gene matches: 4. The CDR3 loop is CAWSVGGGSSYEQYF. The CDR3 region has the DNA TGTGCCTGGAGTGTAGGCGGGGGGAGCTCCTACGAGCAGTACTTC.

This clone was observed a handful of times. The chain has TRBV14 and TRBJ2-5; no clear D. CDR1 SGHDN and CDR2 FVKESK come from the germline V gene. CDR3 length equals 15 residues. Trimming pared 5 bases from V and 1 base from J, leaving 14 bases between. This CDR3 reads CASSRRPVFQETQYF. In nucleotides, the CDR3 is TGTGCCAGCAGCAGGCGGCCCGTTTTCCAAGAGACCCAGTACTTC.

The rearrangement joins TRBV5-4 to TRBJ1-2; 9 positions match TRBD1. CDR1 and CDR2 (germline): SGHNT, YYREEE (reference sequence). V lost 4 bases to trimming and J lost 1 base; unmatched junction nucleotides: 5. The CDR3 loop spans 15 amino acids. The CDR3 protein is CASSLGQGINYGYTF. CDR3 DNA sequence: TGTGCCAGCAGCCTTGGACAGGGGATTAACTATGGCTACACCTTC.

The chain carries TRBV3-1 (or the pseudogene TRBV3-2) and TRBJ2-3; TRBD2 aligns across 12 bases. Trimming removed 1 base from V and 8 bases from J; junction bases left unmatched: 13. The CDR3 totals 18 residues. CDR1 LGHDT and CDR2 YNNKEL come from the germline V gene (reference sequence). The CDR3 is CASSQVWASGGEHRTQYF. CDR3 nucleotide sequence: TGTGCCAGCAGCCAAGTGTGGGCTAGCGGGGGGGAGCATCGTACGCAGTATTTT.

The gene calls are TRBV11-2 and TRBJ2-5, with 11 bases fitting TRBD2. Per germline, CDR1 SGHAT and CDR2 FQNNGV. The CDR3 is 16 amino acids. V gave up 2 bases and J gave up 4 bases; unmatched junction bases: 6. Here the CDR3 DNA reads TGTGCCAGCAGCTTATTAGCGGGGGGGCGTCGAGAGACCCAGTACTTC. This gives the protein CASSLLAGGRRETQYF.

V gene TRBV4-3 combines with J gene TRBJ2-6; possible D gene TRBD1, 5 bases. The CDR3 consists of 18 residues. Looked up from germline, CDR1 is LGHNA and CDR2 is YSLEER. V lost 2 bases to trimming and J lost 1 base, with 15 bases between them. CDR3 loop: CASSQIRVGASGANVLTF. The CDR3 nucleotides are TGCGCCAGCAGCCAAATTAGGGTAGGGGCTTCTGGGGCCAACGTCCTGACTTTC.

V is TRBV11-2 and J is TRBJ2-5; 13 bases are shared with TRBD2. With V trimmed by 5 bases and J by 5 bases, 8 bases remained unmatched. CDR3 length: 16 residues. Looked up from germline, CDR1 is SGHAT and CDR2 is FQNNGV. This chain's CDR3 is CASSGGTSGEFETQYF. CDR3 nucleotide sequence: TGTGCCAGCAGCGGGGGGACTAGCGGGGAGTTCGAGACCCAGTACTTC. The whole variable domain, filled in from reference TRBV11-2 and TRBJ2-5, reads EAGVAQSPRYKIIEKRQSVAFWCNPISGHATLYWYQQILGQGPKLLIQFQNNGVVDDSQLPKDRFSAERLKGVDSTLKIQPAKLEDSAVYLCASSGGTSGEFETQYFGPGTRLLVL.